This T cell receptor beta chain was sequenced in a study of shared clonotypes between healthy human individuals. How the authors handled the data: ImmunoSEQ sequences covered only the junction and lacked quality scores; filtering therefore differed. Profiled with immunoSEQ multiplex PCR; TCRdb holds only in-frame clones, not every one. The D gene and trimming were derived from the DNA, and the V and J assignments and clone size from that table. The sample shows 1,500,000 or so clones, roughly 96% of them seen only once. The CDR3 runs to 14 residues. Germline CDR1 and CDR2: MNHEY and SMNVEV (reference sequence). Trimming shortened V by 3 bases and J by 2 bases, and 11 bases separated the two germline ends. The donors, healthy adults who were HIV-negative, had experienced no recent acute infections or vaccinations. Within Nashville, Tennessee resided all donors, each a Caucasian adult.

This receptor was obtained from a man aged 30 to 45 in good health. The rearrangement links TRBV27 to TRBJ2-7, with a weak D call TRBD1 (6 bases). Sample: naive CD4+ T cells sorted from blood. Subset noted: CD45RA+ positively selected. CDR3 residues: CASSFVGGPYEQYF. In nucleotides, the CDR3 is TGTGCCAGCAGTTTCGTAGGGGGTCCCTACGAGCAGTACTTC.